The 30 T cell receptor beta chains listed next were all sequenced from one sample in a study of vaccination effects on CD4 cells after COVID-19. Repertoires were generated with immunoSEQ multiplex PCR, while TCRdb's copy carries only in-frame clones and drops some. The repertoire holds some 50,000 clones, about 76% seen once, with approximately 16% in the top ten. No antigen is known for these receptors. Before sequencing, viral peptide pools were used by the ViraFEST assay to expand antigen-specific CD4+ T cells. Upon completion of around ten days in culture, CD4+ T cells were isolated. Participants got two doses of BNT162b2 or mRNA-1273 vaccine. The sequencing used CD4+ T cells from PBMCs cultured with HCoV-OC43 spike peptides, collected after COVID-19 vaccination. Subset defined: HCoV-OC43 spike overlapping peptide pool stimulation. Source of these receptors: a human donor who received a COVID-19 vaccine.

The chain uses TRBV6-5 and TRBJ2-1; tentative D call: TRBD2 (6 bases). Trimming removed 6 bases from V and 5 bases from J, with 17 bases in between. Germline CDR1 reads MNHEY; CDR2 reads SVGAGI. The CDR3 covers 15 residues. CDR3: CASRRSSGRHNEQFF. CDR3 sequence (DNA): TGTGCCAGCAGAAGATCGTCCGGGAGACACAATGAGCAGTTCTTC.

DNA for the CDR3: TGTGCCAGCAGCTACGCCGGGACAGGGGTTACCACTGAAGCTTTCTTT. Translation: CASSYAGTGVTTEAFF. The rearrangement links TRBV11-3 to TRBJ1-1; 10 bases agree with TRBD1. The V segment lost 4 bases and the J segment 4 bases; nucleotides outside the gene matches: 9. The CDR3 contains 16 residues. Per germline, CDR1 SGHNT and CDR2 YENEEA.

This clone appeared a single time. The V gene is TRBV6-1, the J gene TRBJ1-5; D perhaps matches TRBD1 (6 bases). CDR1 and CDR2 (germline): MNHNS, SASEGT. CDR3 length: 14 amino acids. Trimming cost V 2 bases and J 4 bases, with 9 bases left between them. CDR3 region: CASSEIGTNQPQHF. The CDR3 nucleotides read TGTGCCAGCAGTGAAATCGGGACAAATCAGCCCCAGCATTTT.

V gene TRBV5-4 combines with J gene TRBJ2-1; D possibly corresponds to TRBD1 (6 bases). CDR1 is SGHNT, CDR2 YYREEE, per germline (reference sequence). This CDR3 comprises 15 residues. V was shortened by 4 bases and J by 5 bases, with 16 bases between the two germline ends. The CDR3 here is CASSLSRDKHNEQFF. CDR3 bases: TGTGCCAGCAGCCTTAGTCGGGACAAACACAATGAGCAGTTCTTC.

The chain is built from TRBV3-1 (or the pseudogene TRBV3-2) and TRBJ2-3; possibly TRBD1 for D (6 bases). V was shortened by 4 bases and J by 3 bases, with 14 bases between the two germline ends. Germline CDR1 is LGHDT and CDR2 is YNNKEL (reference sequence). CDR3 length equals 15 residues. The CDR3, as DNA: TGTGCCAGCAGCCGCAGGGGTTGGGAGACAGATACGCAGTATTTT. Protein sequence: CASSRRGWETDTQYF.

This clone was detected a few times. The chain uses TRBV15 and TRBJ2-1; possible D gene TRBD1, 5 bases. V lost 3 bases, J lost 8 bases, and 14 bases lay in between. The CDR3 contains 14 residues. From germline, CDR1 is LNHNV and CDR2 YYDKDF (reference sequence). The CDR3 sequence is CATSRSRVVDEQFF. The CDR3 nucleotides are TGTGCCACCAGCAGGTCCAGGGTTGTTGATGAGCAGTTCTTC.

The chain carries TRBV21-1 and TRBJ1-5. TRBV21-1 has pseudogene status. The CDR3 sequence is 12 residues long. The CDR3 here is CASTGTGQPQHF. The CDR3 DNA is TGTGCCAGCACCGGGACTGGTCAGCCCCAGCATTTT.

The V call is TRBV2, the J call TRBJ2-3, with no clear D. V lost 10 bases to trimming and J lost 2 bases, with 13 bases between them. Germline V lookup: CDR1 SNHLY, CDR2 FYNNEI. The CDR3 sequence is 13 residues long. CDR3: CATQTPFTDTQYF. CDR3 in DNA: TGTGCCACTCAGACTCCTTTCACAGATACGCAGTATTTT.

The CDR3 nucleotides are TGTGCCAGCAGCTTGGCCATAGGGGGAAGGAGGACAGATACGCAGTATTTT. Its protein product is CASSLAIGGRRTDTQYF. The V and J genes are TRBV5-8 and TRBJ2-3; a weak D match, TRBD1 (6 bases). The CDR3 consists of 17 residues. V was cut by 0 bases and J by 3 bases, with 17 bases left in between. CDR1 is SGHTS and CDR2 is YDEGEE in the germline V gene.

The genes are TRBV10-2 and TRBJ1-1; possible D gene TRBD1, 6 bases. CDR3 length: 16 amino acids. V was shortened by 3 bases and J by 5 bases, with 19 bases between the two germline ends. Per germline, CDR1 WSHSY and CDR2 SAAADI. The CDR3 protein is CASSDPGGVGGTEAFF. CDR3 DNA: TGCGCCAGCAGTGATCCCGGGGGCGTAGGGGGAACTGAAGCTTTCTTT.

The rearrangement links TRBV6-5 to TRBJ1-5, with D unresolved. Germline CDR1 reads MNHEY; CDR2 reads SVGAGI. Trimming shortened V by 8 bases and J by 7 bases, and 15 bases separated the two germline ends. The CDR3 length is 13 residues. CDR3 sequence reads: CASGYQPEQPQHF. As DNA, the CDR3 is TGTGCCAGCGGATACCAGCCCGAGCAGCCCCAGCATTTT.

In nucleotides, the CDR3 is TGTGCCAGCAGTCGGTCTCCAGGGCAGGCGTTCAATCAGCCCCAGCATTTT. Protein: CASSRSPGQAFNQPQHF. The chain has TRBV27 and TRBJ1-5, with a tentative D call TRBD1 (5 bases). CDR1 MNHEY and CDR2 SMNVEV come from the germline V gene (reference sequence). V was pared by 5 bases and J by 3 bases, with 20 bases between. CDR3 length equals 17 residues.

The rearrangement joins TRBV27 to TRBJ2-5; TRBD1 might be the D (5 bases). CDR1 and CDR2 from the germline V gene are MNHEY and SMNVEV (reference sequence). Trimming took 3 bases from V and 9 from J, leaving 14 bases between them. The CDR3 totals 13 residues. The CDR3 region is CASSFSMQGAQYF. CDR3 sequence (DNA): TGTGCCAGCAGTTTTTCGATGCAAGGGGCCCAGTACTTC.

The rearrangement uses TRBV5-1 and TRBJ1-1, with TRBD1 as a possible D gene (6 bases). CDR1 is SGHRS and CDR2 is YFSETQ in the germline V gene. The V gene lost 2 bases and the J gene lost 1 base, with 15 bases spanning the gap. The CDR3 has 16 residues. CDR3 coding DNA: TGCGCCAGCAGCTTCCAGGGGCGACAAGAGAACACTGAAGCTTTCTTT. Its protein product is CASSFQGRQENTEAFF.

This chain links TRBV7-2 with TRBJ2-7; D unclear. The CDR3 consists of 12 residues. Trimming removed 4 bases at V and 4 bases at J, with 8 bases between. Germline V gene sequence: CDR1 SGHTA, CDR2 FQGNSA. CDR3 nucleotide sequence: TGTGCCAGCAGCTACTCCGCATACGAGCAGTACTTC. This translates into CASSYSAYEQYF.

The chain recombines TRBV5-1 with TRBJ1-5; D not certain. Germline-derived CDR1 and CDR2 are SGHRS and YFSETQ. The V and J ends lost 2 bases and 5 bases respectively, with 11 bases between them. This CDR3 comprises 14 residues. The CDR3 region has the DNA TGCGCCAGCAGCTTAAGCCCAGGTGATCAGCCCCAGCATTTT. Translation gives CASSLSPGDQPQHF.

This chain connects TRBV7-9 to TRBJ1-6; TRBD1 might be the D (5 bases). The CDR3 sequence is 17 residues long. Trimming pared 1 base from V and 2 bases from J, leaving 12 bases between. CDR1 and CDR2 from the germline V gene are SEHNR and FQNEAQ (reference sequence). As DNA, the CDR3 is TGTGCCAGCAGCTTAGGGGGGAGCCTCACCTATAATTCACCCCTCCACTTT. This codes for CASSLGGSLTYNSPLHF.

The rearrangement links TRBV19 to TRBJ2-1, with D hard to call. This CDR3 has 15 amino acids. V lost 9 bases, J lost 6 bases, and 21 bases lay in between. The germline CDR1 and CDR2 sequences are LNHDA and SQIVND (reference sequence). CDR3: CASKYGDFPGNEQFF. CDR3 in DNA: TGTGCCAGCAAGTATGGGGATTTTCCAGGCAATGAGCAGTTCTTC.

This clone was observed a few times. V usage is TRBV4-2 and J usage is TRBJ1-3, with 7 bases fitting TRBD1. This CDR3 is built from 18 residues. V shed 4 bases, J shed 0 bases, and the junction held 12 bases outside the gene matches. Germline lookup yields CDR1 LGHNA and CDR2 YNFKEQ. CDR3 protein: CASSRDLGQLPSGNTIYF. Written as DNA, the CDR3 is TGTGCCAGCAGCCGAGACCTGGGACAGCTTCCCTCTGGAAACACCATATATTTT.

This clone was picked up a small number of times. The V and J genes are TRBV7-9 and TRBJ2-7; 10 bases align to TRBD2. V was pared by 5 bases and J by 1 base, with 2 bases of the junction left unmatched. CDR3 length: 14 amino acids. The germline CDR1 and CDR2 sequences are SEHNR and FQNEAQ (reference sequence). This chain's CDR3 is CASSASGGSYEQYF. The CDR3 DNA sequence: TGTGCCAGCAGCGCTAGCGGGGGTTCCTACGAGCAGTACTTC. The full variable domain, rest sourced from reference TRBV7-9 and TRBJ2-7, is DTGVSQNPRHKITKRGQNVTFRCDPISEHNRLYWYRQTLGQGPEFLTYFQNEAQLEKSRLLSDRFSAERPKGSFSTLEIQRTEQGDSAMYLCASSASGGSYEQYFGPGTRLTVT.

Only a few counts were recorded for this clone. The chain carries TRBV6-1 and TRBJ1-2, with TRBD1 as a possible D gene (6 bases). Germline CDR1 MNHNS, CDR2 SASEGT. The V and J ends lost 2 bases and 5 bases respectively, with 15 bases between them. The CDR3 sequence is 15 residues long. The CDR3 DNA follows: TGTGCCAGCAGTGAAAACAGGGATGGTCGGTATGGCTACACCTTC. It is translated as CASSENRDGRYGYTF.

The chain has TRBV6-5 and TRBJ2-2; 9 nucleotides match TRBD1. CDR3 size: 14 residues. J was trimmed by 5 bases and V by 7 bases; bases with no gene match: 5. CDR1 MNHEY and CDR2 SVGAGI come from the germline V gene. CDR3 in amino acids: CASTRQGGTGELFF. CDR3 nucleotide sequence: TGTGCCAGCACCCGACAGGGGGGGACCGGGGAGCTGTTTTTT.

The chain employs TRBV25-1 and TRBJ2-5; the D gene is possibly TRBD2 (7 bases). Germline assignment: CDR1 MGHDK and CDR2 SYGVNS. The CDR3 consists of 16 residues. Deletions cut 3 bases from V and 0 bases from J, with 14 bases between. Here the CDR3 DNA reads TGTGCCAGCAGTGAGGGCAGGGGAGGGTACCAAGAGACCCAGTACTTC. This sequence encodes CASSEGRGGYQETQYF.

The V call is TRBV2, the J call TRBJ2-5; 8 bases are a match to TRBD1. This CDR3 region has 13 residues. Germline CDR1 SNHLY, CDR2 FYNNEI. V shed 1 base and J 5 bases; nucleotides not matched to a gene: 0. CDR3 region: CASSEGTGETQYF. CDR3 DNA: TGTGCCAGCAGTGAAGGGACAGGGGAGACCCAGTACTTC.

This clone showed up just a few times. The rearrangement joins TRBV5-1 to TRBJ2-2; 9 bases are shared with TRBD1. This CDR3 has 16 residues. The V gene end was trimmed by 4 bases and the J gene end by 7 bases; junction bases not matched to a gene: 11. Germline CDR1 SGHRS, CDR2 YFSETQ. CDR3 DNA: TGCGCCAGCAGCGATCAACCCGGGACAGGGAACGGGGAGCTGTTTTTT. The encoded protein is CASSDQPGTGNGELFF.

This sequence joins TRBV6-1 and TRBJ2-2, with 11 positions matching TRBD2. Per the germline V gene, CDR1 is MNHNS and CDR2 is SASEGT. The V gene end was trimmed by 3 bases and the J gene end by 4 bases; junction bases not matched to a gene: 4. This CDR3 is 16 amino acids long. The chain's CDR3 is CASSEASGRSTGELFF. Here the CDR3 DNA reads TGTGCCAGCAGTGAGGCTAGCGGGAGGTCCACCGGGGAGCTGTTTTTT.

The chain employs TRBV6-6 and TRBJ2-3, with 12 bases that match TRBD2. Germline CDR1 MNHNY, CDR2 SVGAGI (reference sequence). J gave up 3 bases and V 6 bases, and 4 bases lay outside the gene matches. CDR3 length: 15 residues. CDR3 loop: CASRRTSGRTDTQYF. CDR3 nucleotides: TGTGCCAGCAGACGCACTAGCGGGAGGACAGATACGCAGTATTTT.

This clone was seen only a few times. The DNA for the CDR3 is TGTGCCAGCAGCCAATTCGTGGGCAGGGGGCACAACGAGCAGTACTTC. Amino acid sequence: CASSQFVGRGHNEQYF. The chain has TRBV3-1 (or the pseudogene TRBV3-2) and TRBJ2-7; 8 bases agree with TRBD1. With V trimmed by 2 bases and J by 5 bases, 11 bases remained unmatched. The germline V gene encodes CDR1 LGHDT and CDR2 YNNKEL (reference sequence). The CDR3 has 16 residues.

This clone was seen a handful of times. The chain links TRBV5-4 to TRBJ1-2; 7 bases are shared with TRBD1. Unmatched junction bases numbered 11, after V lost 8 bases and J lost 4 bases. Per germline, CDR1 SGHNT and CDR2 YYREEE (reference sequence). This CDR3 is built from 14 residues. CDR3 nucleotide sequence: TGTGCCAGTAAACGACAGGGTAGTGGCTATGGCTACACCTTC. As protein: CASKRQGSGYGYTF.

This sequence joins TRBV15 and TRBJ2-7; perhaps D is TRBD1 or TRBD2 (5 bases each). Trimming stripped 8 bases from V and 0 bases from J, with 14 bases between. The CDR3 runs 14 residues. Per germline, CDR1 LNHNV and CDR2 YYDKDF (reference sequence). The CDR3 nucleotides are TGTGCCACCCATGCCGGGACGTCCTCCTACGAGCAGTACTTC. This translates into CATHAGTSSYEQYF.